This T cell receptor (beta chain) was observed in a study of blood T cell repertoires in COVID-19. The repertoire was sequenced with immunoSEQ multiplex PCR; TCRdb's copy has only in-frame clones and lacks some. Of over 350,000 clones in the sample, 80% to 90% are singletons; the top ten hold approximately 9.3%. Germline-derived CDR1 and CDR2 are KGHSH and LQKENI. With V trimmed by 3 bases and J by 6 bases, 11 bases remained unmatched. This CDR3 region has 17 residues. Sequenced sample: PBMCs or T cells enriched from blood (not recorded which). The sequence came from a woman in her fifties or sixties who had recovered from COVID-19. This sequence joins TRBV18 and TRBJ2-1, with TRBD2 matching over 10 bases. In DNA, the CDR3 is TGTGCCAGCTCACCGGCACCATGGACTAGCGGAATCAATGAGCAGTTCTTC. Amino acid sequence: CASSPAPWTSGINEQFF.